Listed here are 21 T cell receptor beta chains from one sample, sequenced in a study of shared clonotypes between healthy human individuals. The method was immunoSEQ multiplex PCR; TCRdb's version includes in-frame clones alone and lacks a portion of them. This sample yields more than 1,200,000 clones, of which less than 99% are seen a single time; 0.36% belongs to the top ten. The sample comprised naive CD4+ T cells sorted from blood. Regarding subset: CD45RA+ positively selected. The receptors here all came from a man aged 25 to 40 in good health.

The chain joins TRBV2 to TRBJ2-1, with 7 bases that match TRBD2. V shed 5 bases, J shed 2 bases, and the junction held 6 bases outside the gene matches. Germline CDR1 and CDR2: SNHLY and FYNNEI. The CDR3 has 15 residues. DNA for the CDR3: TGTGCCAGCAGTCCCCGGGAGGCAACCTACAATGAGCAGTTCTTC. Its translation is CASSPREATYNEQFF.

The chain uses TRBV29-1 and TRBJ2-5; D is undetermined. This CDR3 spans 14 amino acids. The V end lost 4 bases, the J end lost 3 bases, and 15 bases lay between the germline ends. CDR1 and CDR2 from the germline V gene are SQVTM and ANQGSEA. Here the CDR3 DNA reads TGCAGCGTTGTACCGGGCGGTTGGAAAGAGACCCAGTACTTC. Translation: CSVVPGGWKETQYF.

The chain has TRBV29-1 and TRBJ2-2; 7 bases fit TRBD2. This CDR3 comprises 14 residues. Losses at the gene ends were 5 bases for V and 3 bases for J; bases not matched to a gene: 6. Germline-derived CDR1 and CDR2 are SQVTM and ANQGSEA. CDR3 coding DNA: TGCAGCGTTCAAAAGCGGGAAGACACCGGGGAGCTGTTTTTT. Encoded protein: CSVQKREDTGELFF.

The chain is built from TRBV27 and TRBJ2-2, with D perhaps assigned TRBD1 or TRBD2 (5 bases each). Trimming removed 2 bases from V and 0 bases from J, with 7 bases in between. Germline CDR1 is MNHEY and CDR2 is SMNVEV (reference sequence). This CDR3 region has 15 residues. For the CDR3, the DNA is TGTGCCAGCAGTTTAGAGGGACCGAACACCGGGGAGCTGTTTTTT. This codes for CASSLEGPNTGELFF.

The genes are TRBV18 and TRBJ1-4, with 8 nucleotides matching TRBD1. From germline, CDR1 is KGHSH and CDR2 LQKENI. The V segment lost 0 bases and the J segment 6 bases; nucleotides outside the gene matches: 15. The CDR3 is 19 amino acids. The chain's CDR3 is CASSPPRTGSPAGDEKLFF. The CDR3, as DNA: TGTGCCAGCTCACCACCGAGGACAGGGAGTCCGGCGGGGGATGAAAAACTGTTTTTT.

This CDR3 is CASSQDPPGFHGYTF. The CDR3 coding sequence is TGTGCCAGCAGCCAAGACCCCCCGGGGTTTCATGGCTACACCTTC. The rearrangement joins TRBV14 to TRBJ1-2; D is undetermined. The CDR3 covers 15 residues. With 0 bases removed from V and 6 bases from J, the gap between germline ends came to 14 bases. From germline, CDR1 is SGHDN and CDR2 FVKESK.

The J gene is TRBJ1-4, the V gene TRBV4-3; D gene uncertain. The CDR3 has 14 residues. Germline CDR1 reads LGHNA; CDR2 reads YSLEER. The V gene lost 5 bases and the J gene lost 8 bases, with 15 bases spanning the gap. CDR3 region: CASSSLGIGEKLFF. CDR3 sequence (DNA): TGCGCCAGCAGCTCCCTGGGGATTGGAGAAAAACTGTTTTTT.

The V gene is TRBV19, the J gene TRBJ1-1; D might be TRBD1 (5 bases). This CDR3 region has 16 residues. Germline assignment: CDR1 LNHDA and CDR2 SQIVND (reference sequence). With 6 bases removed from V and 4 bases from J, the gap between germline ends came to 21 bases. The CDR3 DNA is TGTGCCAGTAGGGGAATGACAGCTGGGGATAGCACTGAAGCTTTCTTT. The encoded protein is CASRGMTAGDSTEAFF.

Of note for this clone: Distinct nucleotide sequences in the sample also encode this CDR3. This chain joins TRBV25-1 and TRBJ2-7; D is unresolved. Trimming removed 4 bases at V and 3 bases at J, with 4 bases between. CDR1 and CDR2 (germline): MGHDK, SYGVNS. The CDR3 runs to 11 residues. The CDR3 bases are TGTGCCAGCAGTGCAAGCTACGAGCAGTACTTC. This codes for CASSASYEQYF.

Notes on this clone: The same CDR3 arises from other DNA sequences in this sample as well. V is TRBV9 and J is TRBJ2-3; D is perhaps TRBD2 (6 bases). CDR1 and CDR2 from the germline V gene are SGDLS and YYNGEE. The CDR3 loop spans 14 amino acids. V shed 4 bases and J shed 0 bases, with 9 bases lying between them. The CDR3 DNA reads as TGTGCCAGCAGCCCGAGCGGGAGCACAGATACGCAGTATTTT. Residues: CASSPSGSTDTQYF.

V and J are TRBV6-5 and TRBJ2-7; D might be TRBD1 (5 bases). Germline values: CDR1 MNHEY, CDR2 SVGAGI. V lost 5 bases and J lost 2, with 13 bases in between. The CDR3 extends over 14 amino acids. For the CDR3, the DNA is TGTGCCAGCAGTGCGGCTGGCAGGGCCTACGAGCAGTACTTC. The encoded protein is CASSAAGRAYEQYF.

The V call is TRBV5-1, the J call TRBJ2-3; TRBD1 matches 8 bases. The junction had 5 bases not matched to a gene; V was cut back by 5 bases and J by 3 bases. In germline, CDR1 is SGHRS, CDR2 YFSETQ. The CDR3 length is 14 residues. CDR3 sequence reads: CASRFDRGTDTQYF. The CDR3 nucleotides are TGCGCCAGCAGATTTGACAGGGGAACAGATACGCAGTATTTT.

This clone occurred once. The CDR3 DNA reads TGTGCCAGCAGGCTGTCTAGCGGACTTAATTACGAGCAGTACTTC. Translating gives CASRLSSGLNYEQYF. The rearrangement links TRBV6-6 to TRBJ2-7, with 7 positions matching TRBD2. CDR3 length equals 15 residues. V gave up 6 bases and J gave up 4 bases; unmatched junction bases: 12. Germline CDR1 reads MNHNY; CDR2 reads SVGAGI (reference sequence).

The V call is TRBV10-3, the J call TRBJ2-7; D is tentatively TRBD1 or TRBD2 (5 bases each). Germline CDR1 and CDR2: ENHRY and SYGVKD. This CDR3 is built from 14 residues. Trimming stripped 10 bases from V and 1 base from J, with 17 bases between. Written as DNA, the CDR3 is TGTGCCACGTCGAGGGACGGAGTATCCTACGAGCAGTACTTC. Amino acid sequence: CATSRDGVSYEQYF.

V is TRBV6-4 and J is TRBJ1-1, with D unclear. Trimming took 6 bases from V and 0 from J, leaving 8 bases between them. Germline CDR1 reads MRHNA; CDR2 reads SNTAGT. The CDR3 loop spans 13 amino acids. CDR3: CASREQLNTEAFF. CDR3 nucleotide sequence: TGTGCCAGCAGAGAACAGCTGAACACTGAAGCTTTCTTT.

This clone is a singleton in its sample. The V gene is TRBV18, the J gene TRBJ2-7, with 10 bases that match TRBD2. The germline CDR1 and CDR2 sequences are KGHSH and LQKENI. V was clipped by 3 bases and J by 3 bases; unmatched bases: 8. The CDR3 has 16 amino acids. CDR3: CASSPIPSGSGYEQYF. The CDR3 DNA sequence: TGTGCCAGCTCACCTATTCCTAGCGGGAGTGGCTACGAGCAGTACTTC.

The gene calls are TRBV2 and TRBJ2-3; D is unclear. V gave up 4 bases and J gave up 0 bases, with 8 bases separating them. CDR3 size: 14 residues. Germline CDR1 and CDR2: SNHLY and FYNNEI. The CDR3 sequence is CASSAITSTDTQYF. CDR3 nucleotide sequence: TGTGCCAGCAGTGCCATAACTAGCACAGATACGCAGTATTTT.

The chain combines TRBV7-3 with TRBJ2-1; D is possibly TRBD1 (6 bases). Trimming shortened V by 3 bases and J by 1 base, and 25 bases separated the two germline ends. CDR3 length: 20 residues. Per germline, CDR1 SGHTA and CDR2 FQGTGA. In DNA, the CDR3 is TGTGCCAGCAGCTTGATCCCGATTACAGGGTTAGGGGCTTCCTACAATGAGCAGTTCTTC. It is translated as CASSLIPITGLGASYNEQFF.

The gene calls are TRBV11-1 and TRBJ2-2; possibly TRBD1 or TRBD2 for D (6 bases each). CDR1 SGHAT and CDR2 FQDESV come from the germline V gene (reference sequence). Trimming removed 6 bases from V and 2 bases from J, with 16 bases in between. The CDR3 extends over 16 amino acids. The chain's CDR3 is CASSPRGLDNTGELFF. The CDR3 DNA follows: TGTGCCAGCAGTCCCCGGGGGCTGGATAACACCGGGGAGCTGTTTTTT.

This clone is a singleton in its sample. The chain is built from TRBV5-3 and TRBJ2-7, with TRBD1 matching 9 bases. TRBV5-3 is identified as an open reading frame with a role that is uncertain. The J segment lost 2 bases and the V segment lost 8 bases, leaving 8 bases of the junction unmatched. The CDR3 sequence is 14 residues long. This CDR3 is CASGSRDRAYEQYF. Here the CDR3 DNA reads TGTGCCAGTGGTTCCCGGGACAGGGCCTACGAGCAGTACTTC.

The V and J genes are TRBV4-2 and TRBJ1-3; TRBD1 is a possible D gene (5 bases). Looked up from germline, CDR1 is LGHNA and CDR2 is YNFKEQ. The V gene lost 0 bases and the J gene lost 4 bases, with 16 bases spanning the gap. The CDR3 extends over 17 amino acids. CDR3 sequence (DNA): TGTGCCAGCAGCCAAGACGGCAGGGATTTTTACGGAAACACCATATATTTT. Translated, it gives CASSQDGRDFYGNTIYF.